Listed here are 31 T cell receptor beta chains from one sample, sequenced in a study of STAT5B mutations in CD4+ large granular lymphocyte leukemia. TCRdb's table, derived via immunoSEQ multiplex PCR, lists solely in-frame clones and lacks some. Among 30,000 to 40,000 clones listed, approximately 85% were seen once. The sequenced material came from CD4+ T cells from blood buffy coats. The receptors stem from a human donor in good health.

The gene calls are TRBV7-8 and TRBJ2-3, with 8 bases matching TRBD2. Unmatched junction bases numbered 9, after V lost 5 bases and J lost 2 bases. Germline V gene data show CDR1 as SGHVS and CDR2 as FQNEAQ. CDR3 length: 16 amino acids. CDR3 in DNA: TGTGCCAGCAGCGAAGGTGCGGGAGGTACCACAGATACGCAGTATTTT. This codes for CASSEGAGGTTDTQYF.

The chain combines TRBV18 with TRBJ2-7; D is undetermined. The V end lost 2 bases, the J end lost 0 bases, and 2 bases lay between the germline ends. The length of the CDR3 is 12 residues. Germline loops: CDR1 KGHSH, CDR2 LQKENI. CDR3: CASSPFSYEQYF. The CDR3 region has the DNA TGTGCCAGCTCACCATTCTCCTACGAGCAGTACTTC.

This clone was detected only a few times. The genes are TRBV6-1 and TRBJ1-1; D is unclear. Germline lookup yields CDR1 MNHNS and CDR2 SASEGT. This CDR3 comprises 16 residues. V was pared by 1 base and J by 3 bases, with 15 bases between. CDR3 coding DNA: TGTGCCAGCAGTGAAGTTCGTTTGGGCCGGGACACTGAAGCTTTCTTT. It specifies CASSEVRLGRDTEAFF.

The gene calls are TRBV19 and TRBJ1-4, with D perhaps TRBD1 (5 bases). Deletions cut 3 bases from V and 0 bases from J, with 14 bases between. CDR1 LNHDA and CDR2 SQIVND come from the germline V gene (reference sequence). The CDR3 is made up of 17 amino acids. The CDR3 loop is CASSILGTVATNEKLFF. The CDR3 DNA follows: TGTGCCAGTAGTATTTTAGGGACGGTAGCAACTAATGAAAAACTGTTTTTT.

The rearrangement uses TRBV5-1 and TRBJ2-7, with 13 bases lining up with TRBD2. This CDR3 contains 16 residues. V dropped 7 bases and J dropped 3; count of bases not matched to a gene: 10. CDR1 and CDR2 from the germline V gene are SGHRS and YFSETQ. For the CDR3, the DNA is TGCGCCAGCGGAAAGACTAGCGGGGGGCCAAACTACGAGCAGTACTTC. It yields the protein CASGKTSGGPNYEQYF.

The J gene is TRBJ2-6, the V gene TRBV10-3; D call uncertain. CDR1 and CDR2 (germline): ENHRY, SYGVKD. The CDR3 is 17 residues long. V gave up 0 bases and J gave up 0 bases, with 9 bases separating them. The CDR3 nucleotides read TGTGCCATCAGTGAGTCTTTGGGTGGCTCTGGGGCCAACGTCCTGACTTTC. Encoded protein: CAISESLGGSGANVLTF.

The rearrangement uses TRBV30 and TRBJ2-1, with D hard to call. The germline CDR1 and CDR2 sequences are GTSNPN and SVGIG (reference sequence). The CDR3 sequence is 12 residues long. Trimming pared 0 bases from V and 12 bases from J, leaving 12 bases between. CDR3 sequence: CAWSVKVGGQFF. In DNA, the CDR3 is TGTGCCTGGAGTGTAAAGGTAGGCGGGCAGTTCTTC.

V usage is TRBV7-8 and J usage is TRBJ1-2, with TRBD1 matching 9 bases. J lost 4 bases, V lost 5 bases, and 2 bases had no gene match. Germline CDR1 and CDR2: SGHVS and FQNEAQ. The CDR3 spans 13 residues. CDR3 in DNA: TGTGCCAGCAGCCTGGACAGGGGCTATGGCTACACCTTC. Its translation: CASSLDRGYGYTF. Full variable domain (remainder filled in from reference TRBV7-8 and TRBJ1-2): GAGVSQSPRYKVAKRGQDVALRCDPISGHVSLFWYQQALGQGPEFLTYFQNEAQLDKSGLPSDRFFAERPEGSVSTLKIQRTQQEDSAVYLCASSLDRGYGYTFGSGTRLTVV.

This rearrangement joins TRBV27 to TRBJ1-5, with D possibly matching TRBD1 (6 bases). This CDR3 is 14 amino acids long. The V end was cut by 2 bases, the J end by 5 bases, with 10 bases between. The V gene's germline CDR1 is MNHEY and CDR2 SMNVEV (reference sequence). The CDR3 protein is CASSLNRDDQPQHF. CDR3 DNA: TGTGCCAGCAGTTTAAACAGGGACGATCAGCCCCAGCATTTT.

The gene calls are TRBV11-2 and TRBJ1-3; D is undetermined. The CDR3 is 14 residues long. The ends were cut back, 0 bases at V and 5 bases at J, with 8 bases in the middle. In germline, CDR1 is SGHAT, CDR2 FQNNGV. CDR3 amino acids: CASSLESSRNTIYF. The CDR3 nucleotides are TGTGCCAGCAGCTTAGAGTCGAGCAGAAACACCATATATTTT.

This clone was detected once. This chain uses TRBV7-8 with TRBJ2-1; D is ambiguous. The germline gives CDR1 SGHVS, CDR2 FQNEAQ. CDR3 length: 13 amino acids. V shed 0 bases and J shed 4 bases, with 4 bases lying between them. In DNA form, the CDR3 reads TGTGCCAGCAGCTTAGCTCAATACAATGAGCAGTTCTTC. This gives the protein CASSLAQYNEQFF.

The rearrangement links TRBV28 to TRBJ1-1, with TRBD1 matching 7 bases. Unmatched junction bases numbered 8, after V lost 5 bases and J lost 5 bases. The CDR3 runs to 14 residues. Per germline, CDR1 MDHEN and CDR2 SYDVKM. The CDR3 DNA follows: TGTGCCAGCAGTCTACAGGGGTTTAGGACTGAAGCTTTCTTT. Its protein product is CASSLQGFRTEAFF.

The CDR3 sequence is CASSFPGRGGFEQYF. In DNA form, the CDR3 reads TGCGCCAGCAGCTTCCCGGGACGGGGAGGTTTCGAGCAGTACTTC. The V gene is TRBV5-1, the J gene TRBJ2-7, with D possibly matching TRBD2 (6 bases). Germline V gene sequence: CDR1 SGHRS, CDR2 YFSETQ. The CDR3 is 15 amino acids. V was trimmed by 2 bases and J by 6 bases, leaving 18 bases between them.

This clone was observed a few times. The J gene is TRBJ2-7, the V gene TRBV18; D might be TRBD2 (7 bases). The length of the CDR3 is 14 residues. The V end was cut by 5 bases, the J end by 3 bases, with 14 bases between. CDR1 is KGHSH and CDR2 is LQKENI in the germline V gene. CDR3 amino acids: CASSEGGEGYEQYF. The CDR3 region has the DNA TGTGCCAGCTCAGAGGGGGGGGAAGGCTACGAGCAGTACTTC.

The chain recombines TRBV27 with TRBJ1-1, with a possible D match to TRBD1 (6 bases). V was shortened by 0 bases and J by 5 bases, with 10 bases between the two germline ends. Germline loops: CDR1 MNHEY, CDR2 SMNVEV (reference sequence). CDR3 length equals 14 residues. The CDR3 DNA follows: TGTGCCAGCAGTTTATCCCAGGGGAGGACTGAAGCTTTCTTT. As protein: CASSLSQGRTEAFF.

This chain connects TRBV5-1 to TRBJ2-3; the D is unclear. The CDR3 runs to 17 residues. Germline loops: CDR1 SGHRS, CDR2 YFSETQ. The germline V and J ends were trimmed by 0 bases and 0 bases, with 14 bases remaining between them. CDR3 protein: CASSLGPISASTDTQYF. DNA of the CDR3: TGCGCCAGCAGCTTGGGGCCTATTTCGGCTAGCACAGATACGCAGTATTTT.

J is TRBJ2-7 and V is TRBV7-9; D gene unclear. Trimming took off 0 bases at V and 5 bases at J, with 8 bases between the two ends. Germline-derived CDR1 and CDR2 are SEHNR and FQNEAQ (reference sequence). The CDR3 contains 13 residues. The CDR3 DNA reads TGTGCCAGCAGCTTAGCGCCGGTTGACGAGCAGTACTTC. It is translated as CASSLAPVDEQYF.

This clone has more than one count but fewer than ten. The chain combines TRBV9 with TRBJ1-1; the match to TRBD1 covers 7 bases. The V and J ends lost 1 base and 4 bases, in that order; junction bases with no gene match: 13. Looked up from germline, CDR1 is SGDLS and CDR2 is YYNGEE. This CDR3 is 17 amino acids long. CDR3 sequence (DNA): TGTGCCAGCAGCGTACTTCCACAGGGGATTGGTGTCACTGAAGCTTTCTTT. This gives the protein CASSVLPQGIGVTEAFF.

This clone appeared a few times. This chain joins TRBV5-1 and TRBJ2-2, with D perhaps being TRBD1 or TRBD2 (5 bases each). This CDR3 has 17 amino acids. Germline CDR1 and CDR2: SGHRS and YFSETQ. Between the trimmed V and J ends, which lost 4 bases and 5 bases, there was a span of 21 bases. CDR3 region: CASSATRDPLETGELFF. In nucleotides, the CDR3 is TGCGCCAGCAGCGCAACCAGGGACCCCCTCGAGACCGGGGAGCTGTTTTTT.

This clone has only a few counts. V and J are TRBV5-8 and TRBJ1-3; D might be TRBD1 (5 bases). The CDR3 sequence is 13 residues long. CDR1 and CDR2 from the germline V gene are SGHTS and YDEGEE. V was trimmed by 5 bases and J by 4 bases, leaving 10 bases between them. DNA of the CDR3: TGTGCCAGCAGTTTCCGGGGGGGAAACACCATATATTTT. Translation: CASSFRGGNTIYF.

The V and J genes are TRBV7-2 and TRBJ1-1; D not certain. The CDR3 runs to 14 residues. The V end lost 5 bases, the J end lost 4 bases, and 14 bases lay between the germline ends. Per germline, CDR1 SGHTA and CDR2 FQGNSA. The chain's CDR3 is CASSPLGLVTEAFF. CDR3 sequence (DNA): TGTGCCAGCAGCCCCCTCGGACTGGTCACTGAAGCTTTCTTT.

This clone was seen just once. The chain uses TRBV5-5 and TRBJ1-1, with D possibly TRBD1 on 6 matching bases. Germline V lookup: CDR1 SGHKS, CDR2 YYEKEE (reference sequence). Trimming stripped 4 bases from V and 4 bases from J, with 14 bases between. The CDR3 loop spans 14 amino acids. The CDR3 reads CASSPGGGVTEAFF. CDR3 bases: TGTGCCAGCAGCCCGGGGGGGGGCGTCACTGAAGCTTTCTTT.

The chain uses TRBV28 and TRBJ2-5; D ambiguous. The CDR3 consists of 11 residues. Germline CDR1 reads MDHEN; CDR2 reads SYDVKM. V was pared by 6 bases and J by 5 bases, with 7 bases between. CDR3 nucleotide sequence: TGTGCCAGCAGCCGCTCGGAGACCCAGTACTTC. Translating it yields CASSRSETQYF. The full variable domain, rest sourced from reference TRBV28 and TRBJ2-5, is DVKVTQSSRYLVKRTGEKVFLECVQDMDHENMFWYRQDPGLGLRLIYFSYDVKMKEKGDIPEGYSVSREKKERFSLILESASTNQTSMYLCASSRSETQYFGPGTRLLVL.

This chain joins TRBV14 and TRBJ1-5; D remains unclear. This CDR3 region has 13 residues. Germline V CDR1 and CDR2: SGHDN, FVKESK. Trimming took 0 bases from V and 7 from J, leaving 7 bases between them. CDR3 bases: TGTGCCAGCAGCCAAGATGTCGACCAGCCCCAGCATTTT. Its translation is CASSQDVDQPQHF.

This chain connects TRBV7-3 to TRBJ2-3, with D tentatively TRBD1 (6 bases). V was pared by 2 bases and J by 5 bases, with 14 bases between. CDR1 and CDR2 from the germline V gene are SGHTA and FQGTGA. CDR3 length: 15 amino acids. As DNA, the CDR3 is TGTGCCAGCAGCTTAGGTCTAGAGGGGGTAGATACGCAGTATTTT. It yields the protein CASSLGLEGVDTQYF. Complete variable domain (other parts from reference TRBV7-3 and TRBJ2-3): GAGVSQTPSNKVTEKGKYVELRCDPISGHTALYWYRQSLGQGPEFLIYFQGTGAADDSGLPNDRFFAVRPEGSVSTLKIQRTERGDSAVYLCASSLGLEGVDTQYFGPGTRLTVL.

The chain uses TRBV21-1 and TRBJ1-2; the table's D call, TRBD1, has no DNA check behind it. TRBV21-1 is a pseudogene segment. The CDR3 totals 14 residues. The CDR3 DNA reads TGTGCCAGCAGCGCTCGTAGGACAAAGCATGGCTACACCTTC. The encoded protein is CASSARRTKHGYTF.

The chain combines TRBV5-1 with TRBJ2-7; 8 bases line up with TRBD1. This CDR3 spans 14 amino acids. After removal of 2 bases from V and 0 bases from J, the junction contained 1 base not matched to a gene. Germline assignment: CDR1 SGHRS and CDR2 YFSETQ. The CDR3 protein is CASSLQGDSYEQYF. The CDR3 region has the DNA TGCGCCAGCAGCTTACAGGGGGACTCCTACGAGCAGTACTTC. Based on the CDR3 plus reference TRBV5-1 and TRBJ2-7, the full variable domain is KAGVTQTPRYLIKTRGQQVTLSCSPISGHRSVSWYQQTPGQGLQFLFEYFSETQRNKGNFPGRFSGRQFSNSRSEMNVSTLELGDSALYLCASSLQGDSYEQYFGPGTRLTVT.

This chain links TRBV27 with TRBJ1-1; D gene unclear. Germline values: CDR1 MNHEY, CDR2 SMNVEV (reference sequence). The ends were cut back, 2 bases at V and 1 base at J, with 17 bases in the middle. The CDR3 length is 17 residues. CDR3 in amino acids: CASSLKKTTGKNTEAFF. The CDR3 nucleotides are TGTGCCAGCAGTTTAAAGAAAACGACCGGGAAGAACACTGAAGCTTTCTTT.

V and J are TRBV6-5 and TRBJ1-1; D remains ambiguous. The CDR3 is 15 residues long. CDR1 is MNHEY and CDR2 is SVGAGI in the germline V gene. V shed 1 base and J shed 4 bases, with 13 bases lying between them. In nucleotides, the CDR3 is TGTGCCAGCAGTTACTTCCCGCAGCAGAGCACTGAAGCTTTCTTT. It is translated as CASSYFPQQSTEAFF.

The chain has TRBV7-6 and TRBJ2-7, with 8 bases aligning to TRBD1. There are 12 residues in the CDR3. Germline trimming cut 4 bases from V and 5 bases from J; bases unmatched to any gene: 1. Germline V gene lookup returns CDR1 SGHVS and CDR2 FNYEAQ. The CDR3 nucleotides read TGTGCCAGCAGCTGGACAGGGAACGAGCAGTACTTC. This gives the protein CASSWTGNEQYF.

The genes are TRBV27 and TRBJ1-6, with no clear D. There are 22 residues in the CDR3. V was cut by 4 bases and J by 4 bases, with 32 bases left in between. Germline CDR1 and CDR2: MNHEY and SMNVEV (reference sequence). The CDR3 DNA reads as TGTGCCAGCAGTTACTATACCCCGCTAGGCTCCTCTCCGGGGATGTATAATTCACCCCTCCACTTT. It is translated as CASSYYTPLGSSPGMYNSPLHF.